The 14 T cell receptor beta chains reported below all come from one sample, sequenced in a study of identical twins. TCRdb itself ran the 5' RACE reads through MiXCR, one entry per CDR3 protein. Here the sample spans a few hundred thousand distinct CDR3 sequences, 20% to 30% being singletons. These sequences were also reported in another study, on T cells expressing NK-cell markers.

Source material: CD4+ T cells sorted from blood. Receptors were obtained from a woman aged 18-29 years in good health.

The rearrangement links TRBV12-3 or TRBV12-4 to TRBJ1-2; TRBD1 is a possible D gene (6 bases). The CDR3 extends over 15 amino acids. V was pared by 6 bases and J by 4 bases, with 18 bases between. The CDR3 reads CASSPAWTDIYGYTF. The CDR3 DNA follows: TGTGCCAGCAGCCCAGCATGGACAGACATCTATGGCTACACCTTC.

The chain joins TRBV7-6 to TRBJ2-1, with TRBD2 matching 15 bases. The CDR3 totals 18 residues. Per germline, CDR1 SGHVS and CDR2 FNYEAQ. The V gene end was trimmed by 1 base and the J gene end by 7 bases; junction bases not matched to a gene: 8. For the CDR3, the DNA is TGTGCCAGCAGCTTAGGGACTAGCGGGAGGGCCAGGGGAAATGAGCAGTTCTTC. Protein product: CASSLGTSGRARGNEQFF.

This clonotype was seen a handful of times. The chain couples TRBV7-9 to TRBJ1-6, with D maybe TRBD1 (5 bases). V dropped 0 bases and J dropped 7 bases, with 10 bases sitting between them. The germline gives CDR1 SEHNR, CDR2 FQNEAQ (reference sequence). This CDR3 contains 15 residues. The CDR3 reads CASSLAQGENSPLHF. In DNA form, the CDR3 reads TGTGCCAGCAGCTTAGCCCAAGGGGAGAATTCACCCCTCCACTTT.

This clonotype came up many times. This chain connects TRBV5-1 to TRBJ1-1, with no clear D. V gave up 0 bases and J gave up 1 base, with 7 bases separating them. Looked up from germline, CDR1 is SGHRS and CDR2 is YFSETQ. This CDR3 is built from 14 residues. The CDR3 nucleotides read TGCGCCAGCAGCTTGGATCTGGGGAACACTGAAGCTTTCTTT. Residues: CASSLDLGNTEAFF.

This clonotype has only one observation. The rearrangement links TRBV9 to TRBJ2-5, with a weak D call TRBD2 (5 bases). The length of the CDR3 is 14 residues. V was clipped by 3 bases and J by 1 base, with 10 bases between them. Germline V CDR1 and CDR2: SGDLS, YYNGEE. CDR3 DNA: TGTGCCAGCAGCGGGATAGGGAGCCAAGAGACCCAGTACTTC. Translating gives CASSGIGSQETQYF.

The chain uses TRBV20-1 and TRBJ2-1; 8 bases align to TRBD2. Germline V gene lookup returns CDR1 DFQATT and CDR2 SNEGSKA (reference sequence). V shed 5 bases, J shed 8 bases, and the junction held 8 bases outside the gene matches. The CDR3 runs 13 residues. The CDR3 DNA follows: TGCAGTGCTCCTCTCGCGGGGGGCTATGAGCAGTTCTTC. Its protein is CSAPLAGGYEQFF.

The chain combines TRBV5-5 with TRBJ1-2; D not certain. The CDR3 has 15 residues. V gave up 2 bases and J gave up 1 base, with 12 bases separating them. Per the germline V gene, CDR1 is SGHKS and CDR2 is YYEKEE (reference sequence). For the CDR3, the DNA is TGTGCCAGCAGCTTTGTCGCGCGGATTAACTATGGCTACACCTTC. Its translation: CASSFVARINYGYTF. The full variable domain, with the rest looked up from reference TRBV5-5 and TRBJ1-2, is DAGVTQSPTHLIKTRGQQVTLRCSPISGHKSVSWYQQVLGQGPQFIFQYYEKEERGRGNFPDRFSARQFPNYSSELNVNALLLGDSALYLCASSFVARINYGYTFGSGTRLTVV.

The chain combines TRBV10-3 with TRBJ1-1, with D uncertain. The CDR3 is 12 amino acids. Trimming stripped 7 bases from V and 8 bases from J, with 14 bases between. Germline CDR1 reads ENHRY; CDR2 reads SYGVKD. In nucleotides, the CDR3 is TGTGCCATCAAAGAGAGACGGATAGAAGCTTTCTTT. This gives the protein CAIKERRIEAFF.

The chain couples TRBV5-1 to TRBJ2-7; D remains ambiguous. CDR1 is SGHRS, CDR2 YFSETQ, per germline. This CDR3 has 13 amino acids. V gave up 4 bases and J gave up 2 bases, with 10 bases separating them. CDR3 DNA sequence: TGCGCCAGCAGCGCGGATAATACCTACGAGCAGTACTTC. This codes for CASSADNTYEQYF.

The V call is TRBV10-3, the J call TRBJ2-2; 9 positions agree with TRBD1. The V gene end was trimmed by 2 bases and the J gene end by 3 bases; junction bases not matched to a gene: 4. This CDR3 has 16 residues. In germline, CDR1 is ENHRY, CDR2 SYGVKD. Here the CDR3 reads CAISETRTGDTGELFF. The CDR3 DNA follows: TGTGCCATCAGTGAGACAAGGACAGGGGACACCGGGGAGCTGTTTTTT.

V and J are TRBV6-1 and TRBJ2-4; 9 nucleotides match TRBD2. Losses at the gene ends were 8 bases for V and 7 bases for J; bases not matched to a gene: 9. Germline CDR1 reads MNHNS; CDR2 reads SASEGT. The CDR3 consists of 14 residues. The CDR3 DNA reads as TGTGCCAGCGGGCTGTCTAGCGGGACGAACATTCAGTACTTC. Translation gives CASGLSSGTNIQYF.

The table lists this clonotype with a count of one. This sequence joins TRBV20-1 and TRBJ1-1, with TRBD1 as a possible D gene (5 bases). Trimming took 6 bases from V and 5 from J, leaving 13 bases between them. The CDR3 loop spans 12 amino acids. The germline V gene has CDR1 DFQATT and CDR2 SNEGSKA (reference sequence). The CDR3 is CSALGVWTEAFF. Here the CDR3 DNA reads TGCAGTGCCCTAGGGGTTTGGACTGAAGCTTTCTTT.

This clonotype was seen a handful of times. The chain joins TRBV7-9 to TRBJ2-1; D is possibly TRBD2 (5 bases). Germline V gene data show CDR1 as SEHNR and CDR2 as FQNEAQ (reference sequence). The CDR3 is 14 amino acids. Between the trimmed V and J ends, which lost 3 bases and 5 bases, there was a span of 11 bases. CDR3 protein: CASSFWEYDNEQFF. CDR3 in DNA: TGTGCCAGCAGCTTTTGGGAGTATGACAATGAGCAGTTCTTC.

The rearrangement joins TRBV10-2 to TRBJ2-3, with D possibly matching TRBD1 (5 bases). Germline V gives CDR1 WSHSY, CDR2 SAAADI. CDR3 length equals 15 residues. Trimming took off 3 bases at V and 2 bases at J, with 12 bases between the two ends. CDR3 in DNA: TGCGCCAGCAGTGACGAGACAGCTGACACAGATACGCAGTATTTT. The encoded protein is CASSDETADTDTQYF.